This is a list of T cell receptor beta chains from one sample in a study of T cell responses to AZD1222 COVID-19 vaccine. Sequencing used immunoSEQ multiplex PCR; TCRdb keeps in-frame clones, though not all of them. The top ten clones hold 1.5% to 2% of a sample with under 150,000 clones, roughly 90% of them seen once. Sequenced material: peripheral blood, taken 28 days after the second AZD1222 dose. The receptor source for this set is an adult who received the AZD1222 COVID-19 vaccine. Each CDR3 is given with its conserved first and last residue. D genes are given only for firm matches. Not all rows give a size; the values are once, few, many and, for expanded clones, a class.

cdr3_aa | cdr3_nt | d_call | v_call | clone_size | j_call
CASSPSSGTGNTIYF | TGTGCCAGTAGTCCCTCCTCAGGAACGGGAAACACCATATATTTT | . | TRBV19 | . | TRBJ1-3
CASSYPSGLLRPEAFF | TGTGCCAGCAGTTACCCTTCCGGACTTCTTCGTCCTGAAGCTTTCTTT | . | TRBV6-2/TRBV6-3 | . | TRBJ1-1
CSAGTGSPGGGELFF | TGCAGCGCGGGGACAGGATCCCCGGGGGGCGGGGAGCTGTTTTTT | . | TRBV29-1 | . | TRBJ2-2
CASSRWRGANEKLFF | TGTGCCAGCAGCCGATGGAGAGGGGCTAATGAAAAACTGTTTTTT | . | TRBV27 | . | TRBJ1-4
CASSYSSGTGLEKLFF | TGTGCCAGCAGTTACTCTTCCGGGACAGGGCTTGAAAAACTGTTTTTT | TRBD1 | TRBV6-5 | . | TRBJ1-4
CASSFDSTDTQYF | TGTGCCAGCAGCTTTGACTCCACAGATACGCAGTATTTT | . | TRBV5-4 | . | TRBJ2-3
CASSRAGTANSPLHF | TGCGCCAGCAGCCGGGCGGGGACAGCTAATTCACCCCTCCACTTT | TRBD1 | TRBV5-1 | . | TRBJ1-6
CASSPVGRQVSGNTIYF | TGTGCCAGCTCACCAGTCGGTCGCCAGGTCTCTGGAAACACCATATATTTT | . | TRBV18 | . | TRBJ1-3
CASSQDPGRLGNSPLHF | TGCGCCAGCAGCCAAGATCCCGGGAGGCTTGGTAATTCACCCCTCCACTTT | . | TRBV4-1 | few | TRBJ1-6
CASRSGLRQPRYYGYTF | TGTGCCAGCAGATCGGGCCTAAGACAGCCACGGTACTATGGCTACACCTTC | . | TRBV28 | . | TRBJ1-2
CASNFFDEAFF | TGTGCCAGCAACTTCTTTGATGAAGCTTTCTTT | . | TRBV6-5 | . | TRBJ1-1
CASSSGEGQPQHF | TGTGCCAGCAGTTCAGGGGAAGGGCAGCCCCAGCATTTT | . | TRBV11-1 | . | TRBJ1-5
CASIPQGRASYEQYF | TGTGCCAGCATTCCTCAGGGTAGGGCCTCCTACGAGCAGTACTTC | . | TRBV28 | once | TRBJ2-7
CASSLHPEGNTEAFF | TGTGCCAGCAGCTTACACCCCGAGGGGAACACTGAAGCTTTCTTT | . | TRBV11-1 | . | TRBJ1-1
CASSESTLTPVGFF | TGTGCCAGCAGTGAATCGACCTTGACCCCAGTAGGTTTCTTT | . | TRBV6-1 | . | TRBJ1-1
CASSSGLAGGTGELFF | TGTGCCAGCAGCTCCGGACTAGCGGGAGGCACCGGGGAGCTGTTTTTT | TRBD2 | TRBV11-3 | . | TRBJ2-2
CASSRGESPLHF | TGTGCCAGCAGCCGCGGGGAATCACCCCTCCACTTT | . | TRBV5-4 | many | TRBJ1-6
CASSLGGSGYNEQFF | TGTGCCAGCAGCTTGGGAGGAAGCGGGTACAATGAGCAGTTCTTC | . | TRBV5-6 | . | TRBJ2-1
CASRPSTGHNSPLHF | TGTGCCAGCAGGCCCTCGACAGGCCATAATTCACCCCTCCACTTT | . | TRBV25-1 | many | TRBJ1-6
CASTYGGSEETQYF | TGTGCCAGCACCTATGGAGGGTCGGAGGAGACCCAGTACTTC | . | TRBV6-5 | . | TRBJ2-5
CATLRSPYEQYF | TGTGCAACCCTCCGTTCCCCCTACGAGCAGTACTTC | . | TRBV28 | once | TRBJ2-7
CASSLRPGTGRMNTEAFF | TGTGCCAGCAGTTTAAGGCCCGGGACGGGGAGGATGAACACTGAAGCTTTCTTT | . | TRBV27 | once | TRBJ1-1
CASSVGGGNTIYF | TGTGCCAGCAGCGTAGGCGGAGGAAACACCATATATTTT | . | TRBV9 | . | TRBJ1-3
CASSLGQGVAKNIQYF | TGCGCCAGCAGCTTGGGGCAGGGGGTTGCCAAAAACATTCAGTACTTC | TRBD1 | TRBV5-1 | . | TRBJ2-4
CASSPGPINTDTQYF | TGTGCCAGCAGCCCGGGACCGATTAACACAGATACGCAGTATTTT | . | TRBV9 | . | TRBJ2-3
CASSFSRVNTGELFF | TGTGCCAGCAGCTTCTCCAGGGTTAACACCGGGGAGCTGTTTTTT | . | TRBV7-2 | . | TRBJ2-2
CASSSQKSNNEKLFF | TGTGCCAGCAGCTCACAAAAGTCCAATAATGAAAAACTGTTTTTT | . | TRBV11-3 | once | TRBJ1-4
CASIGGPQETQYF | TGTGCCAGTATCGGCGGCCCCCAAGAGACCCAGTACTTC | . | TRBV19 | once | TRBJ2-5
CASSDPGFRHF | TGTGCCAGCAGTGATCCAGGGTTTCGGCATTTT | . | TRBV2 | once | TRBJ1-5
CASSMMQTVTGELFF | TGTGCCAGTAGTATGATGCAGACAGTCACCGGGGAGCTGTTTTTT | . | TRBV19 | . | TRBJ2-2
CASSSGLAGGRHYEQYF | TGTGCCAGTAGTTCGGGACTAGCGGGAGGACGACACTACGAGCAGTACTTC | TRBD2 | TRBV19 | . | TRBJ2-7
CASSPRATSGRLFF | TGTGCCAGTAGTCCCCGGGCGACCTCGGGACGCCTGTTTTTT | . | TRBV19 | . | TRBJ1-4
CASSPPAGTNTGELFF | TGTGCCAGCTCACCCCCCGCTGGAACGAACACCGGGGAGCTGTTTTTT | . | TRBV18 | . | TRBJ2-2
CASSVGQVGSPLHF | TGTGCCAGCAGCGTAGGCCAAGTGGGCTCACCCCTCCACTTT | . | TRBV9 | . | TRBJ1-6
CASSLPEPSGANVLTF | TGTGCCAGCAGCTTGCCGGAACCCTCTGGGGCCAACGTCCTGACTTTC | . | TRBV5-6 | once | TRBJ2-6
CASSGSGLAGFGEQFF | TGTGCCAGCAGCGGGTCTGGCCTAGCGGGGTTTGGGGAGCAGTTCTTC | TRBD2 | TRBV7-2 | few | TRBJ2-1
CASSEDSNTGELFF | TGTGCCAGCAGTGAAGACAGTAACACCGGGGAGCTGTTTTTT | . | TRBV2 | . | TRBJ2-2
CASSPREGATNEKLFF | TGTGCCAGCAGCCCGAGAGAGGGTGCAACTAATGAAAAACTGTTTTTT | . | TRBV11-2 | . | TRBJ1-4
CAWVWGTEAFF | TGTGCCTGGGTGTGGGGGACTGAAGCTTTCTTT | . | TRBV30 | . | TRBJ1-1
CASSMQGIHYGYTF | TGTGCCAGTAGTATGCAGGGAATCCACTATGGCTACACCTTC | . | TRBV19 | . | TRBJ1-2
CASRSADSSYNEQFF | TGTGCCAGCAGGTCAGCAGATAGCTCCTACAATGAGCAGTTCTTC | . | TRBV28 | . | TRBJ2-1
CASSPGQGISPLHF | TGTGCCAGCAGCCCGGGACAGGGGATTTCACCCCTCCACTTT | TRBD1 | TRBV3-1/TRBV3-2 | . | TRBJ1-6
CASSEIRTGGRRNTEAFF | TGCGCCAGCAGTGAAATCCGGACAGGGGGGCGTCGGAACACTGAAGCTTTCTTT | TRBD1 | TRBV10-2 | . | TRBJ1-1
CASSEGQGLEKLFF | TGTGCCAGCAGCGAGGGACAGGGGCTAGAAAAACTGTTTTTT | TRBD1 | TRBV9 | . | TRBJ1-4
CASSPRGPKNIQYF | TGTGCCAGCAGCCCTAGGGGGCCCAAAAACATTCAGTACTTC | TRBD1 | TRBV11-2 | . | TRBJ2-4